The 23 T cell receptor beta chains presented below share a single source sample, sequenced in a study of blood T cell repertoires in COVID-19. Data came from immunoSEQ multiplex PCR; TCRdb stores just in-frame clones and leaves some out. The repertoire includes 300,000 to 350,000 clones, 80% to 90% of them detected once, and about 4.7% sits in the top ten. Sequenced material: PBMCs or T cells enriched from blood (not recorded which). The receptors shown here come from a man aged 25-40 years who had recovered from COVID-19.

This rearrangement joins TRBV11-2 to TRBJ1-1; TRBD1 is a possible D gene (5 bases). V lost 5 bases and J 4 bases, leaving 11 bases between the germline ends. CDR1 and CDR2 (germline): SGHAT, FQNNGV. This CDR3 is built from 13 residues. Written as DNA, the CDR3 is TGTGCCAGCAGCCCGGCCGGGGGCACTGAAGCTTTCTTT. The encoded protein is CASSPAGGTEAFF.

The V and J genes are TRBV13 and TRBJ1-1; no reliable D call. The CDR3 is made up of 14 amino acids. Germline-derived CDR1 and CDR2 are PRHDT and FYEKMQ (reference sequence). V lost 5 bases, J lost 6 bases, and 16 bases lay in between. In DNA, the CDR3 is TGTGCCAGCAGCGTACACCCGGGTGAGGCTGAAGCTTTCTTT. Translation gives CASSVHPGEAEAFF.

V is TRBV19 and J is TRBJ1-5; perhaps TRBD1 as D (5 bases). Trimming removed 1 base from V and 5 bases from J, with 12 bases in between. Germline V gene data show CDR1 as LNHDA and CDR2 as SQIVND (reference sequence). The CDR3 contains 15 residues. The CDR3 DNA is TGTGCCAGTAGTATAGGGCGGGGGAATTATCAGCCCCAGCATTTT. Its protein is CASSIGRGNYQPQHF.

V is TRBV5-4 and J is TRBJ2-7; 11 bases are a match to TRBD2. The CDR3 is 17 amino acids. Germline CDR1 and CDR2: SGHNT and YYREEE (reference sequence). The trim removed 3 bases at V and 6 bases at J, leaving 14 bases unmatched. In DNA form, the CDR3 reads TGTGCCAGCAGCTCGGTTAGCGGGGGGGCCGGTGGGGGCGAGCAGTACTTC. It is translated as CASSSVSGGAGGGEQYF.

The rearrangement uses TRBV19 and TRBJ1-1; D may be TRBD1 (6 bases). Germline V gives CDR1 LNHDA, CDR2 SQIVND (reference sequence). The V gene lost 5 bases and the J gene lost 0 bases, with 10 bases spanning the gap. This CDR3 region has 14 residues. In nucleotides, the CDR3 is TGTGCCAGTAGTGAAGGACAGATGAACACTGAAGCTTTCTTT. It codes for CASSEGQMNTEAFF. Combining the CDR3 with reference TRBV19 and TRBJ1-1 gives the whole variable domain DGGITQSPKYLFRKEGQNVTLSCEQNLNHDAMYWYRQDPGQGLRLIYYSQIVNDFQKGDIAEGYSVSREKKESFPLTVTSAQKNPTAFYLCASSEGQMNTEAFFGQGTRLTVV.

The gene calls are TRBV5-1 and TRBJ1-6, with D tentatively TRBD1 (5 bases). Per the germline V gene, CDR1 is SGHRS and CDR2 is YFSETQ. The CDR3 runs 14 residues. V lost 0 bases and J 7 bases, leaving 8 bases between the germline ends. The CDR3 coding sequence is TGCGCCAGCAGCTTGGGGACAACAAATTCACCCCTCCACTTT. It translates to CASSLGTTNSPLHF.

This chain joins TRBV18 and TRBJ2-5; D possibly corresponds to TRBD1 (5 bases). The V and J ends lost 1 base and 5 bases respectively, with 11 bases between them. CDR1 and CDR2 (germline): KGHSH, LQKENI. This CDR3 has 14 residues. DNA of the CDR3: TGTGCCAGCTCACCACAGGGCAGGGTTGAGACCCAGTACTTC. Translated, it gives CASSPQGRVETQYF. Drawing the rest from reference TRBV18 and TRBJ2-5, the complete variable domain is NAGVMQNPRHLVRRRGQEARLRCSPMKGHSHVYWYRQLPEEGLKFMVYLQKENIIDESGMPKERFSAEFPKEGPSILRIQQVVRGDSAAYFCASSPQGRVETQYFGPGTRLLVL.

Concerning this clone itself: This sequence may be a read error, since a much larger clone differs from it by one base. V and J are TRBV28 and TRBJ2-3; 14 nucleotides align to TRBD2. V lost 5 bases to trimming and J lost 3 bases; unmatched junction nucleotides: 1. This CDR3 is 15 amino acids long. Germline assignment: CDR1 MDHEN and CDR2 SYDVKM. CDR3 amino acids: CASSGLAGGTDTQYF. CDR3 bases: TGTGCCAGCAGTGGACTAGCGGGGGGAACAGATACGCAGTATTTT.

This clone was recorded only once. This sequence joins TRBV19 and TRBJ2-5; 9 bases are shared with TRBD1. CDR1 is LNHDA, CDR2 SQIVND, per germline (reference sequence). The V segment lost 2 bases and the J segment 5 bases; nucleotides outside the gene matches: 3. The CDR3 length is 14 residues. The CDR3 reads CASSIRDRGETQYF. In DNA form, the CDR3 reads TGTGCCAGTAGTATACGAGACAGGGGGGAGACCCAGTACTTC.

The V call is TRBV5-1, the J call TRBJ2-5; 12 nucleotides align to TRBD2. The CDR3 covers 17 residues. The ends lost 3 bases at V and 2 bases at J; junction bases unmatched: 8. Germline assignment: CDR1 SGHRS and CDR2 YFSETQ. The CDR3 reads CASSWSTSGGAQETQYF. In DNA, the CDR3 is TGCGCCAGCAGCTGGTCGACTAGCGGGGGAGCACAAGAGACCCAGTACTTC. The variable domain in full, completed from reference TRBV5-1 and TRBJ2-5, reads KAGVTQTPRYLIKTRGQQVTLSCSPISGHRSVSWYQQTPGQGLQFLFEYFSETQRNKGNFPGRFSGRQFSNSRSEMNVSTLELGDSALYLCASSWSTSGGAQETQYFGPGTRLLVL.

This clone was observed a few times. V and J are TRBV11-2 and TRBJ1-1, with 8 bases aligning to TRBD1. With 4 bases clipped from V and 1 base from J, the junction kept 5 bases outside the gene matches. The germline gives CDR1 SGHAT, CDR2 FQNNGV. This CDR3 contains 15 residues. CDR3 protein: CASSSRGTGNTEAFF. DNA for the CDR3: TGTGCCAGCAGCTCCCGCGGGACAGGGAACACTGAAGCTTTCTTT. The full variable domain, its missing parts supplied by reference TRBV11-2 and TRBJ1-1, is EAGVAQSPRYKIIEKRQSVAFWCNPISGHATLYWYQQILGQGPKLLIQFQNNGVVDDSQLPKDRFSAERLKGVDSTLKIQPAKLEDSAVYLCASSSRGTGNTEAFFGQGTRLTVV.

This sequence joins TRBV2 and TRBJ1-3, with D tentatively TRBD1 (6 bases). Germline CDR1 reads SNHLY; CDR2 reads FYNNEI. With 2 bases removed from V and 0 bases from J, the gap between germline ends came to 8 bases. This CDR3 has 15 residues. The CDR3 nucleotides are TGTGCCAGCAGTGAATTAGGGGGCTCTGGAAACACCATATATTTT. It codes for CASSELGGSGNTIYF.

This sequence joins TRBV5-1 and TRBJ2-7, with D maybe TRBD1 (6 bases). Germline V gene sequence: CDR1 SGHRS, CDR2 YFSETQ. The CDR3 runs 18 residues. Trimming pared 2 bases from V and 0 bases from J, leaving 21 bases between. The CDR3 here is CASSLSGQRGTLSYEQYF. CDR3 bases: TGCGCCAGCAGCTTAAGCGGACAGCGAGGAACCCTCTCCTACGAGCAGTACTTC.

This chain connects TRBV19 to TRBJ2-2; no reliable D call. Germline CDR1 reads LNHDA; CDR2 reads SQIVND (reference sequence). The CDR3 contains 13 residues. Trimming stripped 7 bases from V and 1 base from J, with 7 bases between. In nucleotides, the CDR3 is TGTGCCAGTACTTCCTGGAACACCGGGGAGCTGTTTTTT. Protein sequence: CASTSWNTGELFF.

This clone occurred once. The chain employs TRBV11-2 and TRBJ1-2, with D possibly being TRBD1 (6 bases). V lost 3 bases to trimming and J lost 2 bases, with 22 bases between them. This CDR3 is 18 amino acids long. Germline CDR1 SGHAT, CDR2 FQNNGV. CDR3 protein: CASSFKFPHRAQNYGYTF. The CDR3 DNA reads TGTGCCAGCAGCTTCAAATTTCCTCACAGGGCTCAAAACTATGGCTACACCTTC. The full variable domain, completed using reference TRBV11-2 and TRBJ1-2, is EAGVAQSPRYKIIEKRQSVAFWCNPISGHATLYWYQQILGQGPKLLIQFQNNGVVDDSQLPKDRFSAERLKGVDSTLKIQPAKLEDSAVYLCASSFKFPHRAQNYGYTFGSGTRLTVV.

This clone has just a few counts. The rearrangement links TRBV10-3 to TRBJ1-1; D is perhaps TRBD1 (6 bases). Trimming cost V 6 bases and J 1 base, with 9 bases left between them. Germline CDR1 and CDR2: ENHRY and SYGVKD. The CDR3 spans 13 residues. This CDR3 is CAISRDTNTEAFF. CDR3 in DNA: TGTGCCATCAGCCGGGACACGAACACTGAAGCTTTCTTT.

The chain employs TRBV7-8 and TRBJ1-6, with a tentative D call TRBD1 (5 bases). The V gene's germline CDR1 is SGHVS and CDR2 FQNEAQ. The CDR3 is made up of 16 amino acids. The V end was cut by 1 base, the J end by 8 bases, with 15 bases between. CDR3 in amino acids: CASSLDWQGIDSPLHF. Here the CDR3 DNA reads TGTGCCAGCAGCTTAGATTGGCAGGGCATCGATTCACCCCTCCACTTT.

DNA of the CDR3: TGTGCCACCAGTGACCTGGGACAGGGCGACACCGGGGAGCTGTTTTTT. Protein: CATSDLGQGDTGELFF. The chain joins TRBV24-1 to TRBJ2-2, with TRBD1 identical over 9 bases. Germline CDR1 and CDR2: KGHDR and SFDVKD. V shed 4 bases and J 3 bases; nucleotides not matched to a gene: 5. The CDR3 totals 16 residues.

This clone was picked up one time. The chain links TRBV9 to TRBJ1-1, with 10 nucleotides matching TRBD1. With 4 bases clipped from V and 11 bases from J, the junction kept 8 bases outside the gene matches. The CDR3 consists of 13 residues. Germline-derived CDR1 and CDR2 are SGDLS and YYNGEE. The DNA of the CDR3 is TGTGCCAGCAGCCCCGGACAGGGGGTTGCGGCTTTCTTT. This codes for CASSPGQGVAAFF.

J is TRBJ1-2 and V is TRBV3-1 (or the pseudogene TRBV3-2), with D maybe TRBD1 (6 bases). Germline assignment: CDR1 LGHDT and CDR2 YNNKEL (reference sequence). V was trimmed by 6 bases and J by 4 bases, leaving 12 bases between them. There are 13 residues in the CDR3. DNA for the CDR3: TGTGCCAGCAGGGTACAGGGAGCCTATGGCTACACCTTC. This encodes CASRVQGAYGYTF.

CDR3 loop: CASSQTEKAFF. The CDR3 DNA reads TGTGCCAGCAGCCAGACTGAAAAAGCTTTCTTT. The V call is TRBV3-1 (or the pseudogene TRBV3-2), the J call TRBJ1-1; D is unclear. Trimming took off 3 bases at V and 9 bases at J, with 8 bases between the two ends. Germline loops: CDR1 LGHDT, CDR2 YNNKEL (reference sequence). The CDR3 runs to 11 residues.

The gene calls are TRBV4-1 and TRBJ2-7; 7 nucleotides match TRBD1. With V trimmed by 1 base and J by 5 bases, 5 bases remained unmatched. The CDR3 length is 14 residues. In germline, CDR1 is MGHRA, CDR2 YSYEKL. CDR3 in amino acids: CASSQGQGVDEQYF. CDR3 coding DNA: TGCGCCAGCAGCCAAGGGCAGGGGGTCGACGAGCAGTACTTC.

The V gene is TRBV29-1, the J gene TRBJ2-5; 8 nucleotides line up with TRBD1. The CDR3 extends over 12 amino acids. The V and J ends lost 4 bases and 5 bases, in that order; junction bases with no gene match: 3. Germline V gene lookup returns CDR1 SQVTM and CDR2 ANQGSEA. The CDR3 nucleotides read TGCAGCGTTGGGACAGGGAGGGAGACCCAGTACTTC. It is translated as CSVGTGRETQYF.